Below, 5 T cell receptor beta chains from the same sample are listed, as sequenced in a study of cytomegalovirus exposure and HLA in healthy donors. The PCR employed 60 Vbeta primers together with 13 Jbeta primers. The data were produced by immunoSEQ multiplex PCR, yet TCRdb's version contains in-frame clones alone and is incomplete. Here the sample table reports roughly 100,000 clones. The sample comprised PBMCs. All receptors derive from a woman aged 25 to 39 in good health and CMV-seronegative.

CDR3 protein: CASSFLETQYF. In nucleotides, the CDR3 is TGTGCCAGCAGCTTCCTGGAGACCCAGTACTTC. V is TRBV5-4 and J is TRBJ2-5; D unresolved. Trimming stripped 2 bases from V and 5 bases from J, with 4 bases between. This CDR3 is 11 amino acids long. Germline CDR1 reads SGHNT; CDR2 reads YYREEE (reference sequence).

The gene calls are TRBV27 and TRBJ2-7; D might be TRBD1 (5 bases). This CDR3 spans 16 amino acids. The germline V gene has CDR1 MNHEY and CDR2 SMNVEV (reference sequence). V shed 0 bases and J shed 5 bases, with 17 bases lying between them. CDR3: CASSLSITGFNDEQYF. Written as DNA, the CDR3 is TGTGCCAGCAGTTTATCGATTACAGGTTTTAACGACGAGCAGTACTTC.

V usage is TRBV27 and J usage is TRBJ2-3; 10 bases agree with TRBD1. The V segment lost 10 bases and the J segment 3 bases; nucleotides outside the gene matches: 7. Per the germline V gene, CDR1 is MNHEY and CDR2 is SMNVEV (reference sequence). The CDR3 covers 14 residues. The CDR3 loop is CATNDRGRTDTQYF. Here the CDR3 DNA reads TGTGCCACCAACGACAGGGGGCGGACAGATACGCAGTATTTT.

CDR3 sequence reads: CASSDSSQGSGSPLHF. The DNA for the CDR3 is TGTGCCAGCAGTGACTCGAGTCAAGGGTCGGGATCACCCCTCCACTTT. The chain employs TRBV6-4 and TRBJ1-6; D is unclear. The CDR3 sequence is 16 residues long. Between the trimmed V and J ends, which lost 0 bases and 10 bases, there was a span of 16 bases. CDR1 is MRHNA, CDR2 SNTAGT, per germline.

The V and J genes are TRBV28 and TRBJ2-7; D ambiguous. Trimming removed 6 bases from V and 5 bases from J, with 17 bases in between. This CDR3 spans 14 amino acids. Germline V CDR1 and CDR2: MDHEN, SYDVKM. CDR3 sequence reads: CASSLTSSRDEQYF. CDR3 sequence (DNA): TGTGCCAGCAGCTTAACCAGTAGCCGCGACGAGCAGTACTTC.